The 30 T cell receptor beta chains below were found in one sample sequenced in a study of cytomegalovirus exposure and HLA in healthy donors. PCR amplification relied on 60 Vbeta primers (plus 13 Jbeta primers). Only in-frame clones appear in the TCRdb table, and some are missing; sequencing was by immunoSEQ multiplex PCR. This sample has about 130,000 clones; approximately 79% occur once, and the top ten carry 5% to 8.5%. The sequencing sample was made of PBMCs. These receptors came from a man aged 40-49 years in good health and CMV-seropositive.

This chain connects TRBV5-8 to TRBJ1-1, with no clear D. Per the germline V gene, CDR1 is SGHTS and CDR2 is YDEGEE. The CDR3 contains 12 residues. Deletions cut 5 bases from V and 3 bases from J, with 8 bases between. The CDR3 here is CASRRGYTEAFF. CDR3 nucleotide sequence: TGTGCCAGCAGACGGGGTTACACTGAAGCTTTCTTT.

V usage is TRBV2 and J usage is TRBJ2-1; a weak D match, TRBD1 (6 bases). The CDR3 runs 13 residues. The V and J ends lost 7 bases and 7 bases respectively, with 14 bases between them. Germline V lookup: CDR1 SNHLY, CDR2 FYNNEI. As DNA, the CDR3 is TGTGCCAGCAACAGGGAACGCGGGAATGAGCAGTTCTTC. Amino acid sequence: CASNRERGNEQFF.

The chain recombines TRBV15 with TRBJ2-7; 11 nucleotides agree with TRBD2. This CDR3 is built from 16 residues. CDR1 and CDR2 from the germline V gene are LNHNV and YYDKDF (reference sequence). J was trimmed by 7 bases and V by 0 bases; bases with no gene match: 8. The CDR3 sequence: CATSRDLVSGRGEQYF. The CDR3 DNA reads TGTGCCACCAGCAGAGATCTCGTTAGCGGGAGGGGAGAGCAGTACTTC.

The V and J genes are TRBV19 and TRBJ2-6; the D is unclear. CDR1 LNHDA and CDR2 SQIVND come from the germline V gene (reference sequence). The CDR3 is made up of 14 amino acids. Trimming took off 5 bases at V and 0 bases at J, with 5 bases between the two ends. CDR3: CASSLRSGANVLTF. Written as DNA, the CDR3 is TGTGCCAGTAGTCTCCGCTCTGGGGCCAACGTCCTGACTTTC.

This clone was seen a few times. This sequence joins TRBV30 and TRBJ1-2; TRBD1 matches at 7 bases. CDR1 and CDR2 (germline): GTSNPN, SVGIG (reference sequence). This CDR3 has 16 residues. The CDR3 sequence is CAFLRDRTLTAYGYTF. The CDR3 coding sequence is TGTGCATTTCTCCGGGACAGAACCCTGACAGCATATGGCTACACCTTC.

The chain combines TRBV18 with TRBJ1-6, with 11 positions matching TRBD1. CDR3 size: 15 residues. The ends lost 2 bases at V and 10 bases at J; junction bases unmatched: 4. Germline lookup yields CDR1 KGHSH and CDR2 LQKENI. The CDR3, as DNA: TGTGCCAGCTCACCAAGGACAGGGGGCCGGTCACCCCTCCACTTT. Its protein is CASSPRTGGRSPLHF. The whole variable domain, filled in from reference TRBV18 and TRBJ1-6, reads NAGVMQNPRHLVRRRGQEARLRCSPMKGHSHVYWYRQLPEEGLKFMVYLQKENIIDESGMPKERFSAEFPKEGPSILRIQQVVRGDSAAYFCASSPRTGGRSPLHFGNGTRLTVT.

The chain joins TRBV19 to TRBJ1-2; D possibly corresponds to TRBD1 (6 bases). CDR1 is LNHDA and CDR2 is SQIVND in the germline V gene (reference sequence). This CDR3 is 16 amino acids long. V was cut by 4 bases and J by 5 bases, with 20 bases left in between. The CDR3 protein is CASSTQQRTALYGYTF. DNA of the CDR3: TGTGCCAGTAGTACTCAACAGCGGACAGCCTTGTATGGCTACACCTTC.

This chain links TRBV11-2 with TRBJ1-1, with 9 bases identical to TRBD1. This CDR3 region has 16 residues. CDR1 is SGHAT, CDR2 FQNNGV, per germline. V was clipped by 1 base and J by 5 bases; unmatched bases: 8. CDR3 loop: CASSLVPGTGSTEAFF. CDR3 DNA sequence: TGTGCCAGCAGCTTAGTTCCAGGGACAGGGAGTACTGAAGCTTTCTTT.

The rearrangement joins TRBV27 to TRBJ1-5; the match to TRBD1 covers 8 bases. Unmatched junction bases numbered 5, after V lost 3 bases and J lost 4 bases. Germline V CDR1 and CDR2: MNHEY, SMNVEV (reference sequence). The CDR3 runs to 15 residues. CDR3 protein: CASSFSWTGNQPQHF. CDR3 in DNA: TGTGCCAGCAGTTTCTCATGGACAGGGAATCAGCCCCAGCATTTT.

This chain's CDR3 is CASSERAGLDTSSTGELFF. The DNA for the CDR3 is TGTGCCAGCAGTGAACGGGCCGGCCTGGACACCTCGAGCACCGGGGAGCTGTTTTTT. This chain uses TRBV6-1 with TRBJ2-2, with D maybe TRBD1 (5 bases). The CDR3 has 19 amino acids. Per the germline V gene, CDR1 is MNHNS and CDR2 is SASEGT. Trimming cost V 2 bases and J 4 bases, with 23 bases left between them.

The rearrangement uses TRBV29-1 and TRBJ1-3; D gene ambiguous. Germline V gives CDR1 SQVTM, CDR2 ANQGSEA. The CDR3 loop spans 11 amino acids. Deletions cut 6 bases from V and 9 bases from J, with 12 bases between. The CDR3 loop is CSVTDWGTIYF. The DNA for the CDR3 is TGCAGCGTCACGGACTGGGGCACCATATATTTT.

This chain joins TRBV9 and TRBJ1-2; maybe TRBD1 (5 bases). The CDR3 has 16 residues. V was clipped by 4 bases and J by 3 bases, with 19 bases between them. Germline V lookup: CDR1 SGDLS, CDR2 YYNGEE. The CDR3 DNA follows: TGTGCCAGCAGCCCCAGGGCCCGGGGGGGGGACTATGGCTACACCTTC. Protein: CASSPRARGGDYGYTF.

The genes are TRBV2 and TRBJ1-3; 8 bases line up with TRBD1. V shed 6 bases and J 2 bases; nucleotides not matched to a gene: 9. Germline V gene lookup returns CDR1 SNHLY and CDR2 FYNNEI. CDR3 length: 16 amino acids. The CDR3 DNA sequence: TGTGCCAGCAGAGTTATACAGGGGGTTGCTGGAAACACCATATATTTT. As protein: CASRVIQGVAGNTIYF.

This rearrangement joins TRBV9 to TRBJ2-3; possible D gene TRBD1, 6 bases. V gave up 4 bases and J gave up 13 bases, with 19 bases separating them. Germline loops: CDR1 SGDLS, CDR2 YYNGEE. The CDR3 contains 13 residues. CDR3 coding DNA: TGTGCCAGCAGCCCCAGACAGGCCGTGCGGAAGTATTTT. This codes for CASSPRQAVRKYF.

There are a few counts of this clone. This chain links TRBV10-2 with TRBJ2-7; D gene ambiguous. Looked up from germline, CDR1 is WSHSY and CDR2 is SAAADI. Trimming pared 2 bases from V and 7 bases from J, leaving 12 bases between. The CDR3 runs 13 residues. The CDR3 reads CASSEGQFFEQYF. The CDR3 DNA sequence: TGCGCCAGCAGTGAGGGGCAGTTTTTTGAGCAGTACTTC.

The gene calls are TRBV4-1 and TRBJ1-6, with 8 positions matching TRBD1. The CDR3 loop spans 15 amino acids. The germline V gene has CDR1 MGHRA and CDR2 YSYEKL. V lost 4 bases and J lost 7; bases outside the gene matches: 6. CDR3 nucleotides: TGCGCCAGCAGCCTGACAGGGGACAGCAATTCACCCCTCCACTTT. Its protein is CASSLTGDSNSPLHF.

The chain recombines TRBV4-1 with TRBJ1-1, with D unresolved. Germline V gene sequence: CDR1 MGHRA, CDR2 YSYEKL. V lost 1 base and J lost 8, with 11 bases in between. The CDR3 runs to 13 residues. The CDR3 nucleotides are TGCGCCAGCAGCCAAGTTTTATTAGAGGAAGCTTTCTTT. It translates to CASSQVLLEEAFF.

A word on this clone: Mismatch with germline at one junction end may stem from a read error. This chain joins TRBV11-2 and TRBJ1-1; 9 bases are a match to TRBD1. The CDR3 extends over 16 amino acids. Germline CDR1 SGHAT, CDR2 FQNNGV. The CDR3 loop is CASSLEVPGTGIEAFF. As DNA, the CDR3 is TGTGCCAGCAGCCTAGAAGTACCGGGGACAGGGATTGAAGCTTTCTTT.

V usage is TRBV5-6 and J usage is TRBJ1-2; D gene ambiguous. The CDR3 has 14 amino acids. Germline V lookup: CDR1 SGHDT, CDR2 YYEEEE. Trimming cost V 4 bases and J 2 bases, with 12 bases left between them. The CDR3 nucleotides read TGTGCCAGCAGCCAAGACACCAAAAACTATGGCTACACCTTC. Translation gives CASSQDTKNYGYTF.

CDR3 DNA: TGTGCCAGCAGCAACAGACAGGGTAGCAATCAGCCCCAGCATTTT. Amino acids: CASSNRQGSNQPQHF. The chain has TRBV6-6 and TRBJ1-5; 7 bases match TRBD1. The CDR3 consists of 15 residues. The V segment lost 6 bases and the J segment 0 bases; nucleotides outside the gene matches: 5. Looked up from germline, CDR1 is MNHNY and CDR2 is SVGAGI (reference sequence).

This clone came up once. The CDR3 DNA is TGCGCCAGCACACCGGACACCTTGAACACTGAAGCTTTCTTT. It translates to CASTPDTLNTEAFF. The rearrangement joins TRBV5-1 to TRBJ1-1, with D tentatively TRBD1 (5 bases). In germline, CDR1 is SGHRS, CDR2 YFSETQ. The CDR3 loop spans 14 amino acids. V was trimmed by 6 bases and J by 0 bases, leaving 12 bases between them.

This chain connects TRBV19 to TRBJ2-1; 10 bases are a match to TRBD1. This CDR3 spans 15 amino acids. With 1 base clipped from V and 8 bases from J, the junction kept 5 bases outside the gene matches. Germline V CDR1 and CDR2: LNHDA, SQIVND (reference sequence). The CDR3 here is CASSIGTDRGYEQFF. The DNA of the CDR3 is TGTGCCAGTAGTATAGGGACGGACAGGGGGTATGAGCAGTTCTTC.

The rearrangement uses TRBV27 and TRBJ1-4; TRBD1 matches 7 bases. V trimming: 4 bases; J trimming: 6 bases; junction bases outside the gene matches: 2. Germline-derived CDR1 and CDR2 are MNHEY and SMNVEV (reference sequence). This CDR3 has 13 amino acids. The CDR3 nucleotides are TGTGCCAGCAGTTACAGGGGCGATGAAAAACTGTTTTTT. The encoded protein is CASSYRGDEKLFF.

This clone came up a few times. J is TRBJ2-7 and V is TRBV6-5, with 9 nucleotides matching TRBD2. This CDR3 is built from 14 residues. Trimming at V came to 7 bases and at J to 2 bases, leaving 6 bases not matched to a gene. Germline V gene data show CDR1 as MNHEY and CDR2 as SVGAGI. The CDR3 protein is CASTGRGGTYEQYF. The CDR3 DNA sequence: TGTGCCAGCACGGGGCGGGGGGGAACCTACGAGCAGTACTTC.

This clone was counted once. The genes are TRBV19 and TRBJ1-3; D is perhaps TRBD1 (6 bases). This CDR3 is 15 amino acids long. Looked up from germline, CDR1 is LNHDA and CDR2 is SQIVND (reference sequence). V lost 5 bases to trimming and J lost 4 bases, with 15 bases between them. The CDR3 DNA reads TGTGCCAGTAGTCTCCAGGCAGGGGACGGAAACACCATATATTTT. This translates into CASSLQAGDGNTIYF.

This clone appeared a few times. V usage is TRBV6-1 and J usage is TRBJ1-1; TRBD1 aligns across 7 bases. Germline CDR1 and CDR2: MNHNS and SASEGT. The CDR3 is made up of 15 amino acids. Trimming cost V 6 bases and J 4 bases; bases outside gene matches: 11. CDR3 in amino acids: CASRGSTGSSTEAFF. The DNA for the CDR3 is TGTGCCAGCAGGGGATCGACAGGGTCGTCCACTGAAGCTTTCTTT.

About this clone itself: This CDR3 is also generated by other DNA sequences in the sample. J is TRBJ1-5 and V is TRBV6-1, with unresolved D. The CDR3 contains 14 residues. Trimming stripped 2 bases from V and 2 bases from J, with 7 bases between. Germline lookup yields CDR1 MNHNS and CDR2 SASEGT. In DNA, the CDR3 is TGTGCCAGCAGTGAACGTCGGGGCAATCAGCCCCAGCATTTT. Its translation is CASSERRGNQPQHF.

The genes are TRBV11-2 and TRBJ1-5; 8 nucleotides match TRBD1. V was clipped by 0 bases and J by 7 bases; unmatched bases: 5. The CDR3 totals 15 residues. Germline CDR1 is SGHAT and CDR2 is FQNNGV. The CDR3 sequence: CASSLEGNRGQPQHF. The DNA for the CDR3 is TGTGCCAGCAGCTTAGAGGGGAACAGGGGGCAGCCCCAGCATTTT.

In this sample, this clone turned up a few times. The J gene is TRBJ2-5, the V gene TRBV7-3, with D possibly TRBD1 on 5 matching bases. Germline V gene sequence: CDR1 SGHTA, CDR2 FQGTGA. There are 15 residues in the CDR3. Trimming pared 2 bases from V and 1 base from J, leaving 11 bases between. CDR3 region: CASSLDGHRQETQYF. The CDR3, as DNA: TGTGCCAGCAGCTTAGATGGACACCGCCAAGAGACCCAGTACTTC.

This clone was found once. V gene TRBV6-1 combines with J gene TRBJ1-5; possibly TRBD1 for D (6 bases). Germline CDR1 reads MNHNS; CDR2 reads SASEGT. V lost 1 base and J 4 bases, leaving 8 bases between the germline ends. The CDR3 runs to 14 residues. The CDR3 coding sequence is TGTGCCAGCAGTGAAGGGACAGTGAATCAGCCCCAGCATTTT. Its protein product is CASSEGTVNQPQHF.